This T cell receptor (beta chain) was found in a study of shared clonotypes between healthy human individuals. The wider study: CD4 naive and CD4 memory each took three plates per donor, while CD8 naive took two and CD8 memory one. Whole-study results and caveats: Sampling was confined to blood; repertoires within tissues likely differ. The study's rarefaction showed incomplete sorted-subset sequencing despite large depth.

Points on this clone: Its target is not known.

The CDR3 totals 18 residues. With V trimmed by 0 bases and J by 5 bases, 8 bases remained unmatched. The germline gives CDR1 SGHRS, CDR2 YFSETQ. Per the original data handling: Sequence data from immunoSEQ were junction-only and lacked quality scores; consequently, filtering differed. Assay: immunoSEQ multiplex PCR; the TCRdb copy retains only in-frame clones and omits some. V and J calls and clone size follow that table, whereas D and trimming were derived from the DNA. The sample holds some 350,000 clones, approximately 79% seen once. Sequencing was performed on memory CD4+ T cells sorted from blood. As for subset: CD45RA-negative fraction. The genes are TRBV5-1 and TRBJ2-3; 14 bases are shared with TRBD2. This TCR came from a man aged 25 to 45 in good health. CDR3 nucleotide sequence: TGCGCCAGCAGCTTGGGTTTAGGGACTAGCGGGAGTCAAGATACGCAGTATTTT. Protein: CASSLGLGTSGSQDTQYF.